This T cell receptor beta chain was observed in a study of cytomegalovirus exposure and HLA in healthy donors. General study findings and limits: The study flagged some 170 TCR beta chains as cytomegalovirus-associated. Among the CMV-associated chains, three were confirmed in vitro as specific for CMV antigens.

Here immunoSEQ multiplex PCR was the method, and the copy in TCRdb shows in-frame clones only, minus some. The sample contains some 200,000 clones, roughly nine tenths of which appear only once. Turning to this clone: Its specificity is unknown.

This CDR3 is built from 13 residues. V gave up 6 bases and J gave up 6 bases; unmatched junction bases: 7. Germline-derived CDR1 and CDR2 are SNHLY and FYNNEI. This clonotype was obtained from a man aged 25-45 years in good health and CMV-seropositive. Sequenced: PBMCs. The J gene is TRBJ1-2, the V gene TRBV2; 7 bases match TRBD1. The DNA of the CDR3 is TGTGCCAGCAGGAGGGGGCCGGGGGATGGCTACACCTTC. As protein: CASRRGPGDGYTF. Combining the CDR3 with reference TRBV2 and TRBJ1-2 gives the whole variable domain EPEVTQTPSHQVTQMGQEVILRCVPISNHLYFYWYRQILGQKVEFLVSFYNNEISEKSEIFDDQFSVERPDGSNFTLKIRSTKLEDSAMYFCASRRGPGDGYTFGSGTRLTVV.